The T cell receptor beta chain described here comes from a study of CD8 T cells in Susac syndrome. A remark on this clonotype: The antigen is unknown.

Findings and caveats of the study: Regarding the TCR sequencing and HLA analysis, the study admitted that a relatively small number of individuals were involved.

Sequencing of TCR beta, carried out with a high-throughput approach, was applied to CD8+ and CD4+ T cells from the blood. The multiple sclerosis control group comprised treatment-naive patients with stable or active relapsing-remitting disease. An input of about 0.45 to 1 ug of RNA was subjected to reverse transcription using random hexamers. The amplification used immunoSEQ multiplex PCR on TCR beta CDR3; it spanned 54 Vbeta and 13 Jbeta. Each CDR3 protein gets one entry after TCRdb re-called the immunoSEQ multiplex PCR reads with MiXCR. The table has about 210,000 distinct CDR3 sequences, approximately 95% seen once. Trimming shortened V by 3 bases and J by 1 base, and 9 bases separated the two germline ends. Germline V CDR1 and CDR2: KGHSH, LQKENI. The CDR3 totals 14 residues.

V usage is TRBV18 and J usage is TRBJ1-1, with D unclear. Sequenced input: CD4+ T cells from PBMCs. The origin of this receptor is a human donor with multiple sclerosis. In DNA form, the CDR3 reads TGTGCCAGCTCACCGCAGTCCAAGAACACTGAAGCTTTCTTT. Translation gives CASSPQSKNTEAFF.